The 3 T cell receptor beta chains in this list originate from one sample, sequenced in a study of identical twins. TCRdb analysed the 5' RACE reads with MiXCR anew, one entry per CDR3 protein. The repertoire has approximately 1.8 million distinct CDR3 sequences, around 29% of them found once; the top ten carry roughly 0.3%. The sample was cord blood. These receptors were obtained from a newborn girl in good health.

V usage is TRBV20-1 and J usage is TRBJ2-3; 11 nucleotides align to TRBD2. The CDR3 has 16 residues. Germline CDR1 reads DFQATT; CDR2 reads SNEGSKA (reference sequence). The V gene end was trimmed by 5 bases and the J gene end by 5 bases; junction bases not matched to a gene: 12. Here the CDR3 reads CSAPRPGLAEIDTQYF. CDR3 bases: TGCAGTGCTCCACGGCCGGGACTAGCGGAAATAGATACGCAGTATTTT.

This clonotype has just a few counts. The chain employs TRBV6-2 or TRBV6-3 and TRBJ2-3; unclear D gene. V was trimmed by 6 bases and J by 4 bases, leaving 11 bases between them. The CDR3 is 13 amino acids. The germline CDR1 and CDR2 sequences are MNHEY and SVGEGT. The CDR3 loop reads CASRSPLPDTQYF. In nucleotides, the CDR3 is TGTGCCAGCAGGTCCCCTCTCCCAGATACGCAGTATTTT.

The chain is built from TRBV10-3 and TRBJ1-2; TRBD1 matches at 8 bases. Germline CDR1 ENHRY, CDR2 SYGVKD. J lost 7 bases, V lost 5 bases, and 6 bases had no gene match. The CDR3 runs 13 residues. The CDR3 DNA sequence: TGTGCCATCAGTCCCGGACAGGGCTCTGGCTACACCTTC. It translates to CAISPGQGSGYTF.